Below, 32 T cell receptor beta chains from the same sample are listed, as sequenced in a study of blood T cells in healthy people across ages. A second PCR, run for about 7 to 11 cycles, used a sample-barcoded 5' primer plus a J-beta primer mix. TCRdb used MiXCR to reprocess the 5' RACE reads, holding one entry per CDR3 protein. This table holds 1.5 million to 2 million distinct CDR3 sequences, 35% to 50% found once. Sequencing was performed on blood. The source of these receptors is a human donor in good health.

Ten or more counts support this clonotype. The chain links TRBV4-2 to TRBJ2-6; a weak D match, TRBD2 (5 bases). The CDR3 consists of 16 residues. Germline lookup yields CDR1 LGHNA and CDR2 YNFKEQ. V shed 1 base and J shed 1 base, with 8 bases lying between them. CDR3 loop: CASSQVGVSGANVLTF. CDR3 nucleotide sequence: TGTGCCAGCAGCCAAGTGGGAGTATCTGGGGCCAACGTCCTGACTTTC.

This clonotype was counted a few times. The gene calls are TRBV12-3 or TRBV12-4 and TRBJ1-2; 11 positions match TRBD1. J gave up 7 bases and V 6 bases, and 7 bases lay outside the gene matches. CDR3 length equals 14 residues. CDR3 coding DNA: TGTGCCAGCAGAACCGGGACAGGGGGAGGTGGCTACACCTTC. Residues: CASRTGTGGGGYTF.

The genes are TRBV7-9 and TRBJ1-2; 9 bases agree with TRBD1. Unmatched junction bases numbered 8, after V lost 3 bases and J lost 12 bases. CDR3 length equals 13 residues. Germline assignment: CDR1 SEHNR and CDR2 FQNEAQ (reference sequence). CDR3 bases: TGTGCCAGCAGCTTGATGGGGACAGGGAAGGACACCTTC. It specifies CASSLMGTGKDTF. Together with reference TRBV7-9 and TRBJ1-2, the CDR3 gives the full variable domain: DTGVSQNPRHKITKRGQNVTFRCDPISEHNRLYWYRQTLGQGPEFLTYFQNEAQLEKSRLLSDRFSAERPKGSFSTLEIQRTEQGDSAMYLCASSLMGTGKDTFGSGTRLTVV.

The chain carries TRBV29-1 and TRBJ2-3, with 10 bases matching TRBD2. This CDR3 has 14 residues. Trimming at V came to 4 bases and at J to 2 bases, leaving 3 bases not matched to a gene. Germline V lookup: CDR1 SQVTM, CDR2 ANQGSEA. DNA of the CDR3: TGCAGCGTTGCAACTAGCGGGGACACAGATACGCAGTATTTT. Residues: CSVATSGDTDTQYF.

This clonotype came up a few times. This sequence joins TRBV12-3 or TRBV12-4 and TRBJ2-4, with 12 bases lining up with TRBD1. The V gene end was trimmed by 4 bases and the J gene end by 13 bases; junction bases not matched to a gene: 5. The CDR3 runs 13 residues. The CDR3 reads CASSSGQGAAQYF. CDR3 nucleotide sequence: TGTGCCAGCAGTTCGGGACAGGGGGCGGCGCAGTACTTC.

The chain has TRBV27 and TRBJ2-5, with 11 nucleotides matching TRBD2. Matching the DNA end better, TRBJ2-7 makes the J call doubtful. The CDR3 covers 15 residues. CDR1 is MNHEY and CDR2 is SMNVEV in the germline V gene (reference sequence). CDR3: CASSPSGGLFYEQYF. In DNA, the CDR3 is TGTGCCAGCAGTCCTAGCGGGGGGCTGTTCTACGAGCAGTACTTC.

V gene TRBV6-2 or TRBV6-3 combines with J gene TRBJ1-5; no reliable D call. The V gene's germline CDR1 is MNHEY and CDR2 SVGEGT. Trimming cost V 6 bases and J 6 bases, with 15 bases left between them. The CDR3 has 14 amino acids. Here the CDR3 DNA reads TGTGCCAGCAGACGGGGAACGGGCTTTCAGCCCCAGCATTTT. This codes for CASRRGTGFQPQHF.

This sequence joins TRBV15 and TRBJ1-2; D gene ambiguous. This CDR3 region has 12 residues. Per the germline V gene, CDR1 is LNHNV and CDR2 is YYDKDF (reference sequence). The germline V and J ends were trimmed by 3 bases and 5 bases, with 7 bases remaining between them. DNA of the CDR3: TGTGCCACCAGCAGCACTTTATATGGCTACACCTTC. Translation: CATSSTLYGYTF.

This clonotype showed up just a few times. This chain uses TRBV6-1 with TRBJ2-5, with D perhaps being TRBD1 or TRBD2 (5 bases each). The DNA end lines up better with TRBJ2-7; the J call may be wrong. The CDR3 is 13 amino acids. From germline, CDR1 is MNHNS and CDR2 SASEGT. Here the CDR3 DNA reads TGTGCCGGCTCCAACGTGGGGGTGGACGAGCAGTACTTC. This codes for CAGSNVGVDEQYF.

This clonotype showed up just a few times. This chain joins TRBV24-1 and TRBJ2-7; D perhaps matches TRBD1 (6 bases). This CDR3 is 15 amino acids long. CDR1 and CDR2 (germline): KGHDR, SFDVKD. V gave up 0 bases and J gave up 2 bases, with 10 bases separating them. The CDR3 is CATSDLGQKAYEQYF. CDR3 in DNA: TGTGCCACCAGTGATTTGGGACAGAAAGCCTACGAGCAGTACTTC.

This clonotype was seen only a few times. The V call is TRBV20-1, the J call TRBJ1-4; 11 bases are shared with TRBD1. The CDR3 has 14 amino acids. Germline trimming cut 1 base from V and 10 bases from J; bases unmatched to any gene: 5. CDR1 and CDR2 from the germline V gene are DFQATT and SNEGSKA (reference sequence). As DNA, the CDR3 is TGCAGTGCTAGAGGGGGACAGGGGGTGGGAAAACTGTTTTTT. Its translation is CSARGGQGVGKLFF.

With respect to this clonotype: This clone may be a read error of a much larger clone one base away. DNA for the CDR3: TGCAGTGCCGAAGACAGGGTTCAGGGTTGTGAAAAACTGTTTTTT. As protein: CSAEDRVQGCEKLFF. The V call is TRBV20-1, the J call TRBJ1-4; the match to TRBD1 covers 7 bases. V lost 6 bases and J lost 7; bases outside the gene matches: 14. The CDR3 is made up of 15 amino acids. CDR1 is DFQATT, CDR2 SNEGSKA, per germline (reference sequence).

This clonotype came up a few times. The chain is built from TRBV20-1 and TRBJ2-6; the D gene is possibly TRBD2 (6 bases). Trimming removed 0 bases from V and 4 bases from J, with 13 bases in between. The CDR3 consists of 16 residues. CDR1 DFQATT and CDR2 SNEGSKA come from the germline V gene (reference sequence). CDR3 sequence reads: CSARDNGGAGANVLTF. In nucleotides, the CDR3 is TGCAGTGCTAGAGATAACGGCGGGGCCGGGGCCAACGTCCTGACTTTC.

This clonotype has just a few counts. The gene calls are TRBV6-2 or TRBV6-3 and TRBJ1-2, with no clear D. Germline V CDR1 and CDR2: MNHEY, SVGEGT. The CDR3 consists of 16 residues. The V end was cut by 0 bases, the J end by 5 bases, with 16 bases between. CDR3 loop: CASSYSSSSHPYGYTF. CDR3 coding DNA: TGTGCCAGCAGTTACTCTTCTAGCAGCCACCCGTATGGCTACACCTTC.

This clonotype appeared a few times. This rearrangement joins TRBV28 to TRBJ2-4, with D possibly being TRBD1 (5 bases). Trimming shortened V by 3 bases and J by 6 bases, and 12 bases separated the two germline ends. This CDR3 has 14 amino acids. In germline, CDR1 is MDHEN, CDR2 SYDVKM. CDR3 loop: CASSFVRAGNIQYF. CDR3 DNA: TGTGCCAGCAGTTTTGTCAGGGCTGGAAACATTCAGTACTTC.

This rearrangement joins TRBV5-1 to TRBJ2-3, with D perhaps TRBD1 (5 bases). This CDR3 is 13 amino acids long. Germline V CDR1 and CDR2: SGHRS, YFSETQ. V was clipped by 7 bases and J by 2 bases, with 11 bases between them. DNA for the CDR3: TGCGCCAGCCGAACAGGATACACAGATACGCAGTATTTT. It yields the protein CASRTGYTDTQYF. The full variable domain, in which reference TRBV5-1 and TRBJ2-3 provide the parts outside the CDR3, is KAGVTQTPRYLIKTRGQQVTLSCSPISGHRSVSWYQQTPGQGLQFLFEYFSETQRNKGNFPGRFSGRQFSNSRSEMNVSTLELGDSALYLCASRTGYTDTQYFGPGTRLTVL.

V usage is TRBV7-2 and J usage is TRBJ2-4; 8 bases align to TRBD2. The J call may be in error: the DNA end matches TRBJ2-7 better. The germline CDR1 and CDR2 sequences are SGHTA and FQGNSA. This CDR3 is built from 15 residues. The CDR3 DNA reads TGTGCCAGCAGCCCCACCCTGGCGGGGGGTTACGAGCAGTACTTC. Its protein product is CASSPTLAGGYEQYF.

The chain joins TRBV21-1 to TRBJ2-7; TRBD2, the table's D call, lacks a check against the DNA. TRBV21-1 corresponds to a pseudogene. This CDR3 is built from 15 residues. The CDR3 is CASSSPGLAPHEQYF. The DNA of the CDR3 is TGTGCCAGCAGCAGTCCGGGACTAGCCCCCCACGAGCAGTACTTC.

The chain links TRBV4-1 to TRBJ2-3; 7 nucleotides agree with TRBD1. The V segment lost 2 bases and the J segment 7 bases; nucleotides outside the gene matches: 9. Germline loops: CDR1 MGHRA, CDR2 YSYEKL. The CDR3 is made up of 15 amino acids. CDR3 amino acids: CASSQSGLQGNTQYF. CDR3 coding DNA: TGCGCCAGCAGCCAATCAGGTCTACAGGGGAATACGCAGTATTTT.

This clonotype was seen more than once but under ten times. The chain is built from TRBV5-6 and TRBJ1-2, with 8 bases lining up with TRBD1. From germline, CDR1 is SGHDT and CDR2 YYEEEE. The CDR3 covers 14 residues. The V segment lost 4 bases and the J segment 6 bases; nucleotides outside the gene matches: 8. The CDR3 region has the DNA TGTGCCAGCAGCACCCCACGACAGGGGCATGGCTACACCTTC. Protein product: CASSTPRQGHGYTF.

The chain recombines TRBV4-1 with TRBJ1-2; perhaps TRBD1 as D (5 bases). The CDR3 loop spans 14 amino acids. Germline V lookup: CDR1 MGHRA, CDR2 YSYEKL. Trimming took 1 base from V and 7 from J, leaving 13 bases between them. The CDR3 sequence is CASSQGPQVIGYTF. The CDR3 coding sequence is TGCGCCAGCAGCCAAGGTCCACAGGTTATTGGCTACACCTTC.

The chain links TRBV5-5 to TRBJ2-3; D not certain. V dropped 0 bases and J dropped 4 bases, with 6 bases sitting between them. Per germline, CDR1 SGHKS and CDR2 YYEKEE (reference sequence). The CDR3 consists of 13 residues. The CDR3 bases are TGTGCCAGCAGCTTGGAACGGCCAGATACGCAGTATTTT. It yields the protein CASSLERPDTQYF.

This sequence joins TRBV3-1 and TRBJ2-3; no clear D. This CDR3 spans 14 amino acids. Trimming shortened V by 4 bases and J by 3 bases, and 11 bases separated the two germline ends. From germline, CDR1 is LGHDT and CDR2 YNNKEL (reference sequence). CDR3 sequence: CASSPARWTDTQYF. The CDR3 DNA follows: TGTGCCAGCAGCCCTGCCCGTTGGACAGATACGCAGTATTTT.

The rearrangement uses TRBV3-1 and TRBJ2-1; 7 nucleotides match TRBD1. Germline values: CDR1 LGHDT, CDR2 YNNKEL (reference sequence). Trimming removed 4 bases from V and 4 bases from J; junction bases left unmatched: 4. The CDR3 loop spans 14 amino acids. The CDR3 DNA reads TGTGCCAGCAGCCCGGGACAGCAATACAATGAGCAGTTCTTC. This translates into CASSPGQQYNEQFF.

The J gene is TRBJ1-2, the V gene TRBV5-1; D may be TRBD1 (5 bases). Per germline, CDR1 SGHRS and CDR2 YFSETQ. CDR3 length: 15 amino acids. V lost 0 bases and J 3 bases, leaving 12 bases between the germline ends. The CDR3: CASSLGWGDDYGYTF. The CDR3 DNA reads TGCGCCAGCAGCTTGGGATGGGGCGACGACTATGGCTACACCTTC. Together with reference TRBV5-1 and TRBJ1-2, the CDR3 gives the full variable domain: KAGVTQTPRYLIKTRGQQVTLSCSPISGHRSVSWYQQTPGQGLQFLFEYFSETQRNKGNFPGRFSGRQFSNSRSEMNVSTLELGDSALYLCASSLGWGDDYGYTFGSGTRLTVV.

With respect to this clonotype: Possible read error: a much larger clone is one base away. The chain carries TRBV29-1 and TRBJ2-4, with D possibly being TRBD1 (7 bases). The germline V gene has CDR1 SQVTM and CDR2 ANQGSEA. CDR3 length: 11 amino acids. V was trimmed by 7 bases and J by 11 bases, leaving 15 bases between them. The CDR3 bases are TGCAGCGCCTTGGAGGGGGCCCTTCAGTACTTC. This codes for CSALEGALQYF.

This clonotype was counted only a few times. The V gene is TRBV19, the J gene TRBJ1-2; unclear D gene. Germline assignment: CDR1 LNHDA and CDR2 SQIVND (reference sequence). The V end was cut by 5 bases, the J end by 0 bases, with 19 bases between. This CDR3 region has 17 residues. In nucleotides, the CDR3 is TGTGCCAGTAGTCGCCGTTCATCAGGCGAAGCTAACTATGGCTACACCTTC. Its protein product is CASSRRSSGEANYGYTF.

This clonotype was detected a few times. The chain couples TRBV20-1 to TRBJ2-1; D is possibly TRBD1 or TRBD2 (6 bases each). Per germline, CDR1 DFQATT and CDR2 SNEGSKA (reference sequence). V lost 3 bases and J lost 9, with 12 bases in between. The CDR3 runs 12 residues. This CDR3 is CSASGGGGEQFF. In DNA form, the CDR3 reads TGCAGTGCTAGCGGGGGCGGCGGTGAGCAGTTCTTC.

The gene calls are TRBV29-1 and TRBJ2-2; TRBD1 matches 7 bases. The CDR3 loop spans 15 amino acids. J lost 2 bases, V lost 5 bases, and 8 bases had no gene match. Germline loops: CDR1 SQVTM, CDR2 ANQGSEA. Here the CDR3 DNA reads TGCAGCGTTTCCACCGGGACAGTAAACACCGGGGAGCTGTTTTTT. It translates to CSVSTGTVNTGELFF.

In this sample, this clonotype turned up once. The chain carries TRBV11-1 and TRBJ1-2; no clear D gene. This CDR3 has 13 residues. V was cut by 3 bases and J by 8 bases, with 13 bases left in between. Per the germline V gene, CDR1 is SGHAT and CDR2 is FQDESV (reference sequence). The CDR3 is CASSFDWGGGYTF. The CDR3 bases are TGTGCCAGCAGCTTCGATTGGGGAGGAGGCTACACCTTC.

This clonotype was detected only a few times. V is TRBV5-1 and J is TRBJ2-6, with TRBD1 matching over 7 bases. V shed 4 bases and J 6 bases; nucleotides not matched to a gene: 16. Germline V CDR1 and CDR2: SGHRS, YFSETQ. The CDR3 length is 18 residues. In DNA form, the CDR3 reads TGCGCCAGCAGCCCGACAGGGCCGGTGTTCACCTCGGCCAACGTCCTGACTTTC. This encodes CASSPTGPVFTSANVLTF.

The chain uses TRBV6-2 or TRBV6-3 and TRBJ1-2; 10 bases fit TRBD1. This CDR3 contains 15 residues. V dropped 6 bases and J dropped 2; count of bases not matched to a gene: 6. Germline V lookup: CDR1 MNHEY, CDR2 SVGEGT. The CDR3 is CASSHSGQGNYGYTF. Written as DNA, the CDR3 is TGTGCCAGCAGCCACTCGGGACAGGGGAACTATGGCTACACCTTC.